This record concerns one TCR beta chain sequence. This sample was included in a study of shared clonotypes between healthy human individuals. Repertoires were generated with immunoSEQ multiplex PCR, while TCRdb's copy carries only in-frame clones and drops some. Among approximately 2,300,000 clones listed, approximately 90% were seen once. Germline assignment: CDR1 MNHEY and CDR2 SVGAGI. CDR3 length: 13 residues. Between the trimmed V and J ends, which lost 6 bases and 1 base, there was a span of 9 bases. The receptor's source is a man younger than 35 in good health. Some clones in this sample may be carry-over from other donors' samples. The sample consisted of naive CD4+ T cells from PBMCs. The subset: CD45RA+ positively selected. The gene calls are TRBV6-5 and TRBJ1-1, with D unclear. CDR3 sequence reads: CASRPLANTEAFF. The CDR3 bases are TGTGCCAGCAGACCTTTAGCGAACACTGAAGCTTTCTTT.